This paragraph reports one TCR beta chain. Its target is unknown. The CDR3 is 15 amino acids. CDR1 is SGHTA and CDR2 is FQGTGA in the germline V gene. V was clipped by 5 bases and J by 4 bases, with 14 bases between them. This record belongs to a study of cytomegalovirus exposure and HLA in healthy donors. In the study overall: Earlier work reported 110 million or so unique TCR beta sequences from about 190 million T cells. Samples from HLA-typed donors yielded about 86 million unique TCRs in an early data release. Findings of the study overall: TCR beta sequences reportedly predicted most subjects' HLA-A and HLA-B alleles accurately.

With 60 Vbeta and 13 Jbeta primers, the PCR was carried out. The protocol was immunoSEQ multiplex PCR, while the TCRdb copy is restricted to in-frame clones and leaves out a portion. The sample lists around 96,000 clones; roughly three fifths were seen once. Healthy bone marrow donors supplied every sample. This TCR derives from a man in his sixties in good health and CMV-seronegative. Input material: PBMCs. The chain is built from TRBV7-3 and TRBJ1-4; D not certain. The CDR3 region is CASSPTGEFNEKLFF. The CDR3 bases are TGTGCCAGCAGCCCGACCGGGGAGTTTAATGAAAAACTGTTTTTT.